The present T cell receptor (beta chain) was sequenced within a study of regulatory T cells in long-lasting Graves disease. Background on the study: Patients met the persistent Graves' disease definition after over 5 years of antithyroid drugs with positive TSH receptor antibodies.

The CDR3 extends over 16 amino acids. The germline CDR1 and CDR2 sequences are SNHLY and FYNNEI. With 10 bases removed from V and 4 bases from J, the gap between germline ends came to 25 bases. Broader study findings: Patients with persistent Graves' had lower TCR diversity than newly diagnosed patients. The study found TRBV28, TRBJ1-2 and TRBJ2-5 favored in persistent disease.

CDR3-region Arm-PCR and iRepertoire HTBI primers produced the TCR beta libraries. Authors' analysis steps: Segment identification across samples yielded roughly 62 TRBV and roughly 14 TRBJ segments. TCRdb processed the multiplex PCR reads anew with MiXCR; each CDR3 protein has one entry. For this entry, the V and J calls and clone size follow TCRdb and not the study's own pipeline. This sample yields roughly 450,000 distinct CDR3 sequences, of which approximately 23% are seen a single time; less than 15% belongs to the top ten. This sample's time point: persistent/refractory GD, antithyroid drugs over 5 years with positive TRAb. The TCR library used RNA extracted from PBMCs. Ten or more counts support this clonotype. Its antigen is not known.

The receptor was derived from a female donor with Graves disease. J is TRBJ1-2 and V is TRBV2, with D possibly TRBD1 on 5 matching bases. The sequencing used peripheral blood mononuclear cells (PBMCs), collected when the disease was refractory, from a patient treated with antithyroid drugs. CDR3 bases: TGTGCCACCCGGCTTCCCGGGGGAGACCCATTCTATGGCTACACCTTC. It yields the protein CATRLPGGDPFYGYTF.